These 14 T cell receptor beta chains were sequenced from one sample in a study of CXCR3-negative and CXCR3-positive naive CD8 T cells. Study-wide results and limits: Higher TRB CDR3 hydrophobicity marked CXCR3-positive naive cells relative to CXCR3-negative naive cells.

The authors prepared UMI-labeled TRB cDNA libraries by 5' RACE. TCRdb re-analyzed the 5' RACE reads; it lists each CDR3 protein once, without DNA. This listing includes some 50,000 distinct CDR3 sequences. These receptors have no identified antigens. The sequenced material came from naive CXCR3+ CD8+ T cells from blood. As to subset: CD45RO-CCR7+CD27+CD95- naive CD8+ T cells expressing CXCR3 (TNR3+). These receptors were obtained from a human donor in good health. Some clones in this sample may be carry-over from other donors' samples.

The rearrangement joins TRBV28 to TRBJ1-1. This CDR3 has 13 residues. Germline V gene data show CDR1 as MDHEN and CDR2 as SYDVKM. Here the CDR3 reads CASSFETNTEAFF.

The J gene is TRBJ2-7, the V gene TRBV7-9; the D call from TCRdb, TRBD2, cannot be confirmed without DNA. Per germline, CDR1 SEHNR and CDR2 FQNEAQ (reference sequence). The CDR3 has 15 residues. CDR3 amino acids: CASSLAAGGLREQYF.

V gene TRBV29-1 combines with J gene TRBJ2-7; with no DNA, the TCRdb D assignment of TRBD2 cannot be verified. CDR3 length: 13 amino acids. CDR1 and CDR2 (germline): SQVTM, ANQGSEA. CDR3 amino acids: CSARPGPLYEQYF.

The chain carries TRBV28 and TRBJ2-7; TCRdb's assignment of TRBD1 cannot be checked, as there is no DNA. Germline V gene lookup returns CDR1 MDHEN and CDR2 SYDVKM. This CDR3 spans 14 amino acids. The CDR3 spells CASRPPDRAYEQYF.

Here the CDR3 reads CASSQDRAGLYNEQFF. The chain couples TRBV4-3 to TRBJ2-1; TCRdb's D gene call, TRBD2, goes unchecked for lack of DNA. The CDR3 length is 16 residues. CDR1 and CDR2 from the germline V gene are LGHNA and YSLEER.

The gene calls are TRBV7-9 and TRBJ2-3; TCRdb gives TRBD2 as the D gene, but with no DNA this cannot be confirmed. The CDR3 covers 16 residues. From germline, CDR1 is SEHNR and CDR2 FQNEAQ (reference sequence). The CDR3 region is CASSTGSGREADTQYF.

CDR3 protein: CASSPGSEQYF. This rearrangement joins TRBV5-1 to TRBJ2-7; TCRdb names TRBD1, which stays unverified in the absence of DNA. CDR3 length: 11 amino acids. Per the germline V gene, CDR1 is SGHRS and CDR2 is YFSETQ.

J is TRBJ2-6 and V is TRBV7-6. CDR1 and CDR2 from the germline V gene are SGHVS and FNYEAQ. CDR3 length equals 17 residues. The CDR3 spells CASSLEQFPSGANVLTF. Using reference TRBV7-6 and TRBJ2-6 for the parts outside the CDR3, the full variable domain is GAGVSQSPRYKVTKRGQDVALRCDPISGHVSLYWYRQALGQGPEFLTYFNYEAQQDKSGLPNDRFSAERPEGSISTLTIQRTEQRDSAMYRCASSLEQFPSGANVLTFGAGSRLTVL.

This chain links TRBV9 with TRBJ2-6; the TCRdb call, TRBD1, lacks DNA for checking. CDR3 length: 18 residues. The V gene's germline CDR1 is SGDLS and CDR2 YYNGEE. This CDR3 reads CASTPGQGPSSGANVLTF.

The rearrangement joins TRBV29-1 to TRBJ2-1; the TCRdb call, TRBD2, lacks DNA for checking. The CDR3 has 15 residues. Germline V gene sequence: CDR1 SQVTM, CDR2 ANQGSEA. The CDR3 is CSVAPSRGGVNEQFF.

The chain employs TRBV4-3 and TRBJ1-6. This CDR3 has 15 residues. From germline, CDR1 is LGHNA and CDR2 YSLEER. The CDR3 sequence: CASSQVSGSASPLHF.

The chain uses TRBV7-3 and TRBJ2-7; TCRdb lists TRBD1, though no DNA is available to test this call. Germline V CDR1 and CDR2: SGHTA, FQGTGA. The CDR3 loop spans 15 amino acids. The chain's CDR3 is CASSPYPGGDYEQYF. Full variable domain (missing parts from reference TRBV7-3 and TRBJ2-7): GAGVSQTPSNKVTEKGKYVELRCDPISGHTALYWYRQSLGQGPEFLIYFQGTGAADDSGLPNDRFFAVRPEGSVSTLKIQRTERGDSAVYLCASSPYPGGDYEQYFGPGTRLTVT.

This chain links TRBV29-1 with TRBJ2-3; the D call of TRBD1 rests on TCRdb alone, since no DNA is present to check it. Germline CDR1 SQVTM, CDR2 ANQGSEA. This CDR3 is built from 14 residues. CDR3 region: CSVVGGQDTDTQYF.

J is TRBJ2-7 and V is TRBV7-3; TCRdb gives TRBD2 as the D gene, but with no DNA this cannot be confirmed. CDR3 length: 15 amino acids. In germline, CDR1 is SGHTA, CDR2 FQGTGA. The CDR3 sequence is CASSLAGGASYEQYF.